A single sample is the source of the 17 T cell receptor beta chains below, sequenced in a study of post-analysis software for immune sequencing data. TCR beta cDNA libraries had unique molecular identifiers. TCRdb analysed the PCR reads with MiXCR anew, one entry per CDR3 protein. The table shows some 890,000 distinct CDR3 sequences, with approximately 53% occurring only once. These receptors are not linked to any known antigen. Study-wide results and limits: Five or six TRBV segments, TRBV5-6, TRBV5-1 and TRBV20-1 among them, were found more frequent in patients than controls.

Sequenced material: blood. Source of these receptors: a girl under 18 with multiple sclerosis.

The chain uses TRBV11-1 and TRBJ2-7; no definite D call. CDR1 is SGHAT and CDR2 is FQDESV in the germline V gene (reference sequence). CDR3 length: 14 residues. Trimming took 3 bases from V and 0 from J, leaving 9 bases between them. CDR3 protein: CASSLTQTSYEQYF. CDR3 bases: TGTGCCAGCAGCTTGACCCAGACCTCCTACGAGCAGTACTTC.

This chain links TRBV7-2 with TRBJ2-7, with 7 bases aligning to TRBD1. J gave up 0 bases and V 5 bases, and 4 bases lay outside the gene matches. The CDR3 spans 14 residues. Germline V gives CDR1 SGHTA, CDR2 FQGNSA. This CDR3 is CASSTDRYSYEQYF. DNA for the CDR3: TGTGCCAGCAGCACGGACAGGTACTCCTACGAGCAGTACTTC.

The rearrangement joins TRBV1 to TRBJ2-1; TRBD2, the table's D call, lacks a check against the DNA. TRBV1 constitutes a pseudogene. The CDR3 spans 19 residues. CDR3 nucleotides: TGCACCAGCAGCCCCGCCCAGCGGGAGAAGGAGGTCTCCTACAATGAGCAGTTCTTC. This codes for CTSSPAQREKEVSYNEQFF.

This clonotype was detected once. The chain couples TRBV6-1 to TRBJ1-2, with TRBD1 as a possible D gene (6 bases). The V end lost 2 bases, the J end lost 8 bases, and 15 bases lay between the germline ends. Germline V CDR1 and CDR2: MNHNS, SASEGT. This CDR3 is built from 14 residues. In nucleotides, the CDR3 is TGTGCCAGCAGTGAAATGGCAGGGGCGTCCGGCTACACCTTC. This gives the protein CASSEMAGASGYTF.

This chain connects TRBV3-1 to TRBJ2-7, with D unresolved. The V gene's germline CDR1 is LGHDT and CDR2 YNNKEL (reference sequence). This CDR3 has 12 amino acids. V lost 1 base and J 4 bases, leaving 5 bases between the germline ends. This chain's CDR3 is CASSQVKYEQYF. The CDR3 nucleotides read TGTGCCAGCAGCCAAGTTAAGTACGAGCAGTACTTC.

V is TRBV20-1 and J is TRBJ2-5, with TRBD2 matching over 11 bases. This CDR3 comprises 14 residues. J was trimmed by 2 bases and V by 5 bases; bases with no gene match: 4. In germline, CDR1 is DFQATT, CDR2 SNEGSKA (reference sequence). The CDR3 region is CSALGLAVQETQYF. In nucleotides, the CDR3 is TGCAGTGCTTTGGGACTAGCGGTACAAGAGACCCAGTACTTC.

The J gene is TRBJ1-6, the V gene TRBV6-6; no definite D call. In germline, CDR1 is MNHNY, CDR2 SVGAGI (reference sequence). The CDR3 extends over 15 amino acids. V was clipped by 4 bases and J by 6 bases, with 13 bases between them. The CDR3 spells CASSFGLVPNSPLHF. In DNA form, the CDR3 reads TGTGCCAGCAGTTTCGGATTGGTCCCTAATTCACCCCTCCACTTT.

This clonotype was detected only a few times. This sequence joins TRBV25-1 and TRBJ1-5; no reliable D call. CDR3 length: 14 residues. Deletions cut 7 bases from V and 1 base from J, with 11 bases between. Per the germline V gene, CDR1 is MGHDK and CDR2 is SYGVNS. The CDR3 loop reads CASTSSGSNQPQHF. The CDR3 DNA reads as TGTGCCAGCACGTCCAGCGGGAGCAATCAGCCCCAGCATTTT.

This clonotype was seen a handful of times. The chain is built from TRBV10-3 and TRBJ2-4; 8 bases align to TRBD2. This CDR3 contains 19 residues. Trimming at V came to 6 bases and at J to 13 bases, leaving 29 bases not matched to a gene. CDR1 ENHRY and CDR2 SYGVKD come from the germline V gene. The CDR3 DNA sequence: TGTGCCATCAGGATACTAGCGGCGGGAGGAAGACCCGAGGAGGGGGAGCAGTACTTC. The encoded protein is CAIRILAAGGRPEEGEQYF.

This clonotype showed up just once. The genes are TRBV5-1 and TRBJ1-2, with 8 bases matching TRBD1. Trimming at V came to 7 bases and at J to 7 bases, leaving 9 bases not matched to a gene. The germline CDR1 and CDR2 sequences are SGHRS and YFSETQ. The length of the CDR3 is 13 residues. The DNA for the CDR3 is TGCGCCAGCTCGGACAGGGTTAGGTCTGGCTACACCTTC. It yields the protein CASSDRVRSGYTF.

The V and J genes are TRBV7-9 and TRBJ1-4; the D is unclear. The CDR3 covers 15 residues. Germline CDR1 SEHNR, CDR2 FQNEAQ (reference sequence). Trimming took off 3 bases at V and 8 bases at J, with 16 bases between the two ends. The CDR3 here is CASSFETPRTEKLFF. The CDR3, as DNA: TGTGCCAGCAGCTTCGAAACCCCGCGCACGGAAAAACTGTTTTTT.

V gene TRBV20-1 combines with J gene TRBJ2-5; D gene ambiguous. With 1 base removed from V and 1 base from J, the gap between germline ends came to 7 bases. Germline CDR1 is DFQATT and CDR2 is SNEGSKA (reference sequence). CDR3 length: 13 amino acids. Here the CDR3 reads CSARGPSQETQYF. In DNA form, the CDR3 reads TGCAGTGCTAGAGGACCGAGCCAAGAGACCCAGTACTTC.

The chain combines TRBV20-1 with TRBJ2-3, with 10 bases fitting TRBD2. After removal of 8 bases from V and 7 bases from J, the junction contained 18 bases not matched to a gene. From germline, CDR1 is DFQATT and CDR2 SNEGSKA (reference sequence). This CDR3 has 16 residues. The CDR3 reads CSSTLGASGSVNTQYF. As DNA, the CDR3 is TGCAGTTCTACCTTGGGTGCTAGCGGGAGCGTAAATACGCAGTATTTT.

The CDR3 DNA reads as TGTGCCAGCAGTGACGCAGGCTGGGGGCGAGATACGCAGTATTTT. Amino acid sequence: CASSDAGWGRDTQYF. The gene calls are TRBV6-4 and TRBJ2-3, with D perhaps matching TRBD1 (6 bases). The CDR3 contains 15 residues. The germline gives CDR1 MRHNA, CDR2 SNTAGT. Trimming took off 2 bases at V and 5 bases at J, with 14 bases between the two ends.

J is TRBJ1-1 and V is TRBV3-1; no clear D. The germline CDR1 and CDR2 sequences are LGHDT and YNNKEL (reference sequence). V was shortened by 4 bases and J by 8 bases, with 17 bases between the two germline ends. CDR3 length: 14 amino acids. As DNA, the CDR3 is TGTGCCAGCAGCCTCCGGCCCCACTACATCGAAGCTTTCTTT. Its protein product is CASSLRPHYIEAFF.

This clonotype was counted only a few times. The chain is built from TRBV29-1 and TRBJ2-1; perhaps TRBD1 as D (7 bases). CDR1 is SQVTM and CDR2 is ANQGSEA in the germline V gene. The CDR3 totals 13 residues. V lost 7 bases, J lost 6 bases, and 16 bases lay in between. This CDR3 reads CSAGGTVGNEQFF. CDR3 coding DNA: TGCAGCGCTGGGGGGACAGTCGGCAATGAGCAGTTCTTC.

J is TRBJ2-7 and V is TRBV6-6; D not resolved. Germline-derived CDR1 and CDR2 are MNHNY and SVGAGI (reference sequence). There are 12 residues in the CDR3. The germline V and J ends were trimmed by 1 base and 3 bases, with 4 bases remaining between them. CDR3 sequence: CASSYFIYEQYF. The CDR3 coding sequence is TGTGCCAGCAGTTACTTCATCTACGAGCAGTACTTC.